The 2 T cell receptor beta chains reported below all come from one sample, sequenced in a study of blood T cells in healthy people across ages. The second PCR ran about 6 to 12 cycles with a sample-barcoded 5' primer and J-beta primers. TCRdb recomputed calls from the 5' RACE reads with MiXCR, one row per CDR3 protein. The data contain about 900,000 distinct CDR3 sequences, less than 80% of them singletons. Sequencing was carried out using blood. The receptors shown here come from a man younger than 40 in good health.

The chain links TRBV6-6 to TRBJ2-7; TRBD1 is a possible D gene (6 bases). V lost 0 bases and J 4 bases, leaving 16 bases between the germline ends. The CDR3 length is 16 residues. Germline CDR1 reads MNHNY; CDR2 reads SVGAGI (reference sequence). The CDR3 nucleotides are TGTGCCAGCAGTTACTCGGAGGATGGGGGCGGGTACGAGCAGTACTTC. Translating it yields CASSYSEDGGGYEQYF.

This chain connects TRBV4-3 to TRBJ2-7; 7 nucleotides align to TRBD2. V dropped 0 bases and J dropped 0; count of bases not matched to a gene: 11. Germline CDR1 is LGHNA and CDR2 is YSLEER. CDR3 size: 18 residues. The DNA for the CDR3 is TGCGCCAGCAGCCAAGAGTCTTTTGGTGCGGGGGACTCCTACGAGCAGTACTTC. Its translation: CASSQESFGAGDSYEQYF.